These 29 T cell receptor beta chains share one sample of origin, sequenced in a study of CD4 T cells in lung cancer. Data came from immunoSEQ multiplex PCR; TCRdb stores just in-frame clones and leaves some out. Altogether more than 1,000 clones are present, about 60% being singletons, with the ten largest covering approximately 68%. Lymphocytes from about 6-12 tumor fragments were cultured for roughly 37 days with approximately 6,000 U/mL IL2. What these receptors recognize is not known. The sample was cultured cells derived from lung. The receptors shown here come from a woman aged 55-69 years with non-small cell lung cancer.

In its sample, this clone ranks as medium-sized. A far more abundant clone sits one base away, making this likely a read error. This chain connects TRBV4-1 to TRBJ2-1; TRBD2 matches 9 bases. Germline values: CDR1 MGHRA, CDR2 YSYEKL. The CDR3 runs 20 residues. V lost 3 bases and J lost 9; bases outside the gene matches: 24. The CDR3 loop reads CASSQRLLRAGGPNGGEQFF. The DNA of the CDR3 is TGCGCCAGCAGCCAGAGGCTCCTGAGGGCGGGGGGGCCTAATGGAGGTGAGCAGTTCTTC.

This clone showed up just a few times. The chain links TRBV30 to TRBJ1-1, with TRBD1 matching 8 bases. The germline V gene encodes CDR1 GTSNPN and CDR2 SVGIG (reference sequence). The CDR3 has 14 residues. V gave up 4 bases and J gave up 4 bases; unmatched junction bases: 8. The CDR3 DNA reads as TGTGCCTGGATTAAACGGGACAGGAGCACTGAAGCTTTCTTT. Amino acids: CAWIKRDRSTEAFF. Filled out from reference TRBV30 and TRBJ1-1, the complete variable domain reads SQTIHQWPATLVQPVGSPLSLECTVEGTSNPNLYWYRQAAGRGLQLLFYSVGIGQISSEVPQNLSASRPQDRQFILSSKKLLLSDSGFYLCAWIKRDRSTEAFFGQGTRLTVV.

The J gene is TRBJ2-1, the V gene TRBV6-6; D is uncertain. CDR1 and CDR2 from the germline V gene are MNHNY and SVGAGI (reference sequence). V was shortened by 2 bases and J by 4 bases, with 3 bases between the two germline ends. CDR3 size: 12 residues. CDR3 sequence (DNA): TGTGCCAGCAGTTACAGTTACAATGAGCAGTTCTTC. Protein: CASSYSYNEQFF.

This rearrangement joins TRBV27 to TRBJ1-4; a possible D gene is TRBD1 (6 bases). The CDR3 totals 15 residues. Germline CDR1 and CDR2: MNHEY and SMNVEV (reference sequence). Trimming took off 4 bases at V and 6 bases at J, with 15 bases between the two ends. The chain's CDR3 is CASSSGQTRYEKLFF. In DNA form, the CDR3 reads TGTGCCAGCAGTTCCGGACAGACACGGTATGAAAAACTGTTTTTT. Full variable domain (rest looked up from reference TRBV27 and TRBJ1-4): EAQVTQNPRYLITVTGKKLTVTCSQNMNHEYMSWYRQDPGLGLRQIYYSMNVEVTDKGDVPEGYKVSRKEKRNFPLILESPSPNQTSLYFCASSSGQTRYEKLFFGSGTQLSVL.

This chain joins TRBV6-1 and TRBJ1-5; no definite D call. Looked up from germline, CDR1 is MNHNS and CDR2 is SASEGT. The CDR3 runs 14 residues. V was pared by 4 bases and J by 1 base, with 8 bases between. The CDR3 protein is CASSVAVSNQPQHF. DNA of the CDR3: TGTGCCAGCAGTGTGGCAGTGAGCAATCAGCCCCAGCATTTT.

V gene TRBV27 combines with J gene TRBJ2-7; 8 nucleotides line up with TRBD1. CDR1 and CDR2 (germline): MNHEY, SMNVEV (reference sequence). The ends lost 8 bases at V and 0 bases at J; junction bases unmatched: 6. The CDR3 has 14 amino acids. The DNA of the CDR3 is TGTGCCAGCTGGGGACAGGAGAGCTCCTACGAGCAGTACTTC. Protein product: CASWGQESSYEQYF.

CDR3 nucleotide sequence: TGTGCCAGCAGCTCGGTTTTGAGTGGGGACACTGAAGCTTTCTTT. Amino acid sequence: CASSSVLSGDTEAFF. The chain combines TRBV7-9 with TRBJ1-1, with D unresolved. The V gene's germline CDR1 is SEHNR and CDR2 FQNEAQ (reference sequence). V was shortened by 4 bases and J by 3 bases, with 15 bases between the two germline ends. This CDR3 region has 15 residues. Using reference TRBV7-9 and TRBJ1-1 for the parts outside the CDR3, the full variable domain is DTGVSQNPRHKITKRGQNVTFRCDPISEHNRLYWYRQTLGQGPEFLTYFQNEAQLEKSRLLSDRFSAERPKGSFSTLEIQRTEQGDSAMYLCASSSVLSGDTEAFFGQGTRLTVV.

By proportion, this clone is medium-sized. The rearrangement joins TRBV7-2 to TRBJ1-2; 7 nucleotides agree with TRBD1. The V and J ends lost 4 bases and 3 bases, in that order; junction bases with no gene match: 5. Germline-derived CDR1 and CDR2 are SGHTA and FQGNSA. CDR3 length: 14 residues. Here the CDR3 DNA reads TGTGCCAGCAGCTCCCAGGGGGGTCACTATGGCTACACCTTC. Translating it yields CASSSQGGHYGYTF.

The chain has TRBV2 and TRBJ2-1; TRBD2 agrees at 9 bases. The V gene end was trimmed by 5 bases and the J gene end by 6 bases; junction bases not matched to a gene: 5. In germline, CDR1 is SNHLY, CDR2 FYNNEI. CDR3 length: 14 amino acids. As DNA, the CDR3 is TGTGCCAGCAGTAAGGGGACTAGCCCCAATGAGCAGTTCTTC. Its protein product is CASSKGTSPNEQFF.

The chain joins TRBV19 to TRBJ2-7, with D tentatively TRBD1 (5 bases). The CDR3 has 13 amino acids. Deletions cut 4 bases from V and 4 bases from J, with 11 bases between. In germline, CDR1 is LNHDA, CDR2 SQIVND (reference sequence). The CDR3: CASSTTQGYEQYF. DNA of the CDR3: TGTGCCAGTAGTACCACGCAGGGTTACGAGCAGTACTTC.

For this clone: A read error is possible here, since a much larger clone lies one base away. This chain uses TRBV5-4 with TRBJ2-7; a weak D match, TRBD2 (7 bases). CDR1 and CDR2 (germline): SGHNT, YYREEE (reference sequence). The CDR3 is 13 residues long. CDR3 loop: CASSQTRGAPRNF. As DNA, the CDR3 is TGCGCCAGCAGCCAGACACGGGGGGCCCCCAGGAACTTC. The entire variable domain, with the rest obtained from reference TRBV5-4 and TRBJ2-7, is as follows: ETGVTQSPTHLIKTRGQQVTLRCSSQSGHNTVSWYQQALGQGPQFIFQYYREEENGRGNFPPRFSGLQFPNYSSELNVNALELDDSALYLCASSQTRGAPRNFGPGTRLTVT.

This sequence joins TRBV21-1 and TRBJ2-5; TRBD2 is taken as the D call from the table, unchecked against the DNA. TRBV21-1 is a listed pseudogene. The CDR3 has 16 amino acids. This chain's CDR3 is CASSNPPGGGLETQYF. DNA for the CDR3: TGTGCCAGCAGCAACCCGCCGGGCGGGGGATTAGAGACCCAGTACTTC.

The chain carries TRBV19 and TRBJ2-4; 7 bases are a match to TRBD1. The CDR3 is 15 amino acids. The J segment lost 0 bases and the V segment lost 5 bases, leaving 4 bases of the junction unmatched. Germline lookup yields CDR1 LNHDA and CDR2 SQIVND (reference sequence). The CDR3 region is CASSRDSLAKNIQYF. Written as DNA, the CDR3 is TGTGCCAGTAGTCGGGACAGTCTAGCCAAAAACATTCAGTACTTC.

This clone was counted between two and nine times. This rearrangement joins TRBV14 to TRBJ1-1; D is unclear. This CDR3 contains 14 residues. The germline V gene encodes CDR1 SGHDN and CDR2 FVKESK. Deletions cut 0 bases from V and 3 bases from J, with 8 bases between. The CDR3 here is CASSQDGSYTEAFF. The CDR3 nucleotides are TGTGCCAGCAGCCAAGATGGCAGTTACACTGAAGCTTTCTTT. The full variable domain, in which reference TRBV14 and TRBJ1-1 provide the parts outside the CDR3, is EAGVTQFPSHSVIEKGQTVTLRCDPISGHDNLYWYRRVMGKEIKFLLHFVKESKQDESGMPNNRFLAERTGGTYSTLKVQPAELEDSGVYFCASSQDGSYTEAFFGQGTRLTVV.

This sequence joins TRBV4-3 and TRBJ2-3; TRBD2 matches 7 bases. The CDR3 covers 17 residues. Trimming took 0 bases from V and 2 from J; bases not matched to a gene: 8. CDR1 is LGHNA and CDR2 is YSLEER in the germline V gene. CDR3 sequence: CASSQDRVSGLTDTQYF. The CDR3 nucleotides are TGCGCCAGCAGCCAAGATCGGGTTAGCGGGCTCACAGATACGCAGTATTTT.

The chain is built from TRBV6-1 and TRBJ1-2, with 12 bases matching TRBD1. There are 15 residues in the CDR3. Trimming at V came to 1 base and at J to 6 bases, leaving 3 bases not matched to a gene. Germline assignment: CDR1 MNHNS and CDR2 SASEGT. The CDR3 region has the DNA TGTGCCAGCAGTGAAGGGGGACAGGGGGCGGATGGCTACACCTTC. It codes for CASSEGGQGADGYTF.

The CDR3 coding sequence is TGTGCCAGCAGTTATGGCCTAGACGGATATAATTCACCCCTCCACTTT. Amino acid sequence: CASSYGLDGYNSPLHF. The rearrangement uses TRBV6-5 and TRBJ1-6; D unresolved. Trimming pared 3 bases from V and 4 bases from J, leaving 13 bases between. CDR3 length: 16 residues. CDR1 is MNHEY and CDR2 is SVGAGI in the germline V gene.

The chain carries TRBV10-3 and TRBJ1-5; 10 bases align to TRBD1. J was trimmed by 5 bases and V by 4 bases; bases with no gene match: 5. Germline lookup yields CDR1 ENHRY and CDR2 SYGVKD. The CDR3 is 15 amino acids. The CDR3 coding sequence is TGTGCCATCAGTGCCTCCGGGACAGGGGATCAGCCCCAGCATTTT. This codes for CAISASGTGDQPQHF.

By frequency in the sample, this clone is medium-sized (0.01 to 0.1%). V gene TRBV5-5 combines with J gene TRBJ2-1, with 9 bases fitting TRBD1. CDR3 length: 14 residues. The V gene end was trimmed by 4 bases and the J gene end by 4 bases; junction bases not matched to a gene: 3. Looked up from germline, CDR1 is SGHKS and CDR2 is YYEKEE (reference sequence). The CDR3: CASSRGQGYNEQFF. CDR3 sequence (DNA): TGTGCCAGCAGCCGGGGACAGGGTTACAATGAGCAGTTCTTC.

The gene calls are TRBV11-2 and TRBJ2-1; 8 bases align to TRBD2. CDR3 length: 15 residues. The germline CDR1 and CDR2 sequences are SGHAT and FQNNGV. V was clipped by 2 bases and J by 4 bases; unmatched bases: 4. CDR3 amino acids: CASSLSVAGYNEQFF. As DNA, the CDR3 is TGTGCCAGCAGCTTATCTGTAGCGGGGTACAATGAGCAGTTCTTC.

This chain uses TRBV5-1 with TRBJ2-1, with 11 nucleotides matching TRBD2. The germline CDR1 and CDR2 sequences are SGHRS and YFSETQ. V gave up 5 bases and J gave up 7 bases; unmatched junction bases: 8. The CDR3 contains 15 residues. CDR3 in amino acids: CASSYLAGGQNEQFF. As DNA, the CDR3 is TGCGCCAGCAGTTATTTAGCGGGGGGGCAAAATGAGCAGTTCTTC.

The rearrangement uses TRBV4-3 and TRBJ2-7; D tentatively fits TRBD1 or TRBD2 (5 bases each). This CDR3 region has 16 residues. Germline-derived CDR1 and CDR2 are LGHNA and YSLEER. The V end lost 4 bases, the J end lost 6 bases, and 22 bases lay between the germline ends. CDR3 in DNA: TGCGCCAGCAGCCGGGCCTTGGGGCAGGGAGCAAGCGAGCAGTACTTC. Translating gives CASSRALGQGASEQYF.

The gene calls are TRBV7-2 and TRBJ2-1; D not certain. Germline V gene data show CDR1 as SGHTA and CDR2 as FQGNSA. The CDR3 consists of 13 residues. The V end was cut by 4 bases, the J end by 4 bases, with 8 bases between. CDR3 protein: CASSSTYYNEQFF. Written as DNA, the CDR3 is TGTGCCAGCAGCTCGACGTATTACAATGAGCAGTTCTTC.

This clone was seen a handful of times. The gene calls are TRBV4-3 and TRBJ2-3, with TRBD2 matching over 9 bases. From germline, CDR1 is LGHNA and CDR2 YSLEER. This CDR3 spans 16 amino acids. Trimming at V came to 0 bases and at J to 4 bases, leaving 5 bases not matched to a gene. The CDR3 bases are TGCGCCAGCAGCCAAGAAAAAGCGGGGGGATCAGATACGCAGTATTTT. Protein: CASSQEKAGGSDTQYF.

The chain links TRBV7-6 to TRBJ1-1; tentatively, D is TRBD1 (5 bases). V was cut by 3 bases and J by 1 base, with 6 bases left in between. The CDR3 is 13 amino acids. Germline V gene lookup returns CDR1 SGHVS and CDR2 FNYEAQ. CDR3 residues: CASSLGENTEAFF. The CDR3, as DNA: TGTGCCAGCAGCTTGGGGGAGAACACTGAAGCTTTCTTT. Full variable domain (outside the CDR3, taken from reference TRBV7-6 and TRBJ1-1): GAGVSQSPRYKVTKRGQDVALRCDPISGHVSLYWYRQALGQGPEFLTYFNYEAQQDKSGLPNDRFSAERPEGSISTLTIQRTEQRDSAMYRCASSLGENTEAFFGQGTRLTVV.

This chain uses TRBV5-4 with TRBJ2-1; 8 bases are a match to TRBD2. Per the germline V gene, CDR1 is SGHNT and CDR2 is YYREEE (reference sequence). The CDR3 is 15 amino acids. V was pared by 2 bases and J by 3 bases, with 4 bases of the junction left unmatched. The DNA of the CDR3 is TGTGCCAGCAGCTTCGGGGGGGCGTACTACAATGAGCAGTTCTTC. Translation: CASSFGGAYYNEQFF.

The rearrangement joins TRBV28 to TRBJ1-4; D is unresolved. The CDR3 consists of 12 residues. Trimming pared 8 bases from V and 8 bases from J, leaving 12 bases between. Germline CDR1 reads MDHEN; CDR2 reads SYDVKM. The CDR3, as DNA: TGTGCCAGCGGAGAACAGCAGGAAAAACTGTTTTTT. As protein: CASGEQQEKLFF.

The J gene is TRBJ2-7, the V gene TRBV27; tentative D call: TRBD1 (6 bases). Germline V gene data show CDR1 as MNHEY and CDR2 as SMNVEV (reference sequence). Trimming took off 2 bases at V and 3 bases at J, with 11 bases between the two ends. CDR3 length equals 14 residues. CDR3: CASSLSWDNYEQYF. CDR3 DNA: TGTGCCAGCAGTTTAAGCTGGGACAACTACGAGCAGTACTTC.

Only a few counts were recorded for this clone. CDR3 region: CAIRGDGGSGNTIYF. The CDR3 DNA sequence: TGTGCCATCAGGGGGGACGGCGGCTCTGGAAACACCATATATTTT. The chain is built from TRBV10-3 and TRBJ1-3; TRBD1 is a possible D gene (5 bases). Trimming took off 6 bases at V and 0 bases at J, with 12 bases between the two ends. There are 15 residues in the CDR3. CDR1 is ENHRY and CDR2 is SYGVKD in the germline V gene.